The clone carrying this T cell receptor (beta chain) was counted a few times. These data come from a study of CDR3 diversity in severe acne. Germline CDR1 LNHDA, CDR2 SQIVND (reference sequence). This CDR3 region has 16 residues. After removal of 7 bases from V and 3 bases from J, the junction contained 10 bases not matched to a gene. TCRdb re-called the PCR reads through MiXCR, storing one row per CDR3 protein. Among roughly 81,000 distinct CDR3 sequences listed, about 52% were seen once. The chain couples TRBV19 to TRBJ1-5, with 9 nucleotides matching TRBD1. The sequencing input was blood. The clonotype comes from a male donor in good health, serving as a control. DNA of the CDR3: TGTGCCAGTAAGGGAATAGGACAGGGGATCAATCAGCCCCAGCATTTT. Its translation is CASKGIGQGINQPQHF.